Shown below are 16 T cell receptor beta chains from a single sample sequenced in a study of regulatory and conventional T cells in RAG deficiency (dated by TCRdb to about 2017). Before genomic DNA extraction, conventional CD4+ T cells were purified from blood as CD25-low CD127-high cells. Library preparation used the immunoSEQ multiplex PCR assay. The table was pulled from immuneACCESS by TCRdb, which kept in-frame rearrangements only. Such tables lose some clones; where checked, under half of the loss comes from unresolved V genes, and the rest has no known cause. The sample table shows around 20,000 clones, and approximately 96% are seen once. Clones ranked in the top ten supply around 1.4% of the sample. The sample was also linked to a second study, of regulatory T cells. As noted in the second study: In the multiplex PCR, 52 forward TRBV primers and 13 reverse TRBJ primers were used, and assay-based and computational corrections were applied for amplification bias.

The sample comprised CD25- CD4+ T cells sorted from blood. These receptors originate from a human donor in good health.

The table lists this clone with a count of one. The genes are TRBV10-3 and TRBJ2-5, with a possible D match to TRBD2 (7 bases). The CDR3 is 16 amino acids. Looked up from germline, CDR1 is ENHRY and CDR2 is SYGVKD. V was clipped by 4 bases and J by 3 bases, with 18 bases between them. The CDR3 DNA reads TGTGCCATCAGTGGGGGAAGACGGGGGGCGGAAGAGACCCAGTACTTC. Its translation is CAISGGRRGAEETQYF.

V usage is TRBV15 and J usage is TRBJ2-6; possibly TRBD1 for D (5 bases). The germline V and J ends were trimmed by 2 bases and 0 bases, with 14 bases remaining between them. Germline V gene lookup returns CDR1 LNHNV and CDR2 YYDKDF (reference sequence). This CDR3 comprises 18 residues. CDR3: CATSRITGHSSGANVLTF. In nucleotides, the CDR3 is TGTGCCACCAGCAGAATTACTGGACATTCCTCTGGGGCCAACGTCCTGACTTTC. The entire variable domain, with the rest obtained from reference TRBV15 and TRBJ2-6, is as follows: DAMVIQNPRYQVTQFGKPVTLSCSQTLNHNVMYWYQQKSSQAPKLLFHYYDKDFNNEADTPDNFQSRRPNTSFCFLDIRSPGLGDTAMYLCATSRITGHSSGANVLTFGAGSRLTVL.

The chain combines TRBV2 with TRBJ1-2, with TRBD1 matching 9 bases. The length of the CDR3 is 15 residues. Losses at the gene ends were 4 bases for V and 7 bases for J; bases not matched to a gene: 10. Per germline, CDR1 SNHLY and CDR2 FYNNEI. The CDR3 spells CASSVKQGQGAGYTF. Here the CDR3 DNA reads TGTGCCAGCAGTGTAAAGCAGGGACAGGGCGCTGGCTACACCTTC.

Details on this clone: At one boundary the junction diverges from the germline segment, which might be a read error. Distinct nucleotide sequences in the sample also encode this CDR3. This rearrangement joins TRBV5-1 to TRBJ1-6, with 9 bases matching TRBD1. The germline gives CDR1 SGHRS, CDR2 YFSETQ. CDR3 length: 13 residues. CDR3 DNA: TGCGCCAGCCGGGACAGGGAGGATTCCCCCCTCCACTTT. It translates to CASRDREDSPLHF.

This chain connects TRBV7-3 to TRBJ2-3, with D perhaps TRBD2 (5 bases). CDR3 size: 16 residues. Germline V lookup: CDR1 SGHTA, CDR2 FQGTGA. Trimming removed 5 bases at V and 2 bases at J, with 17 bases between. CDR3 sequence: CASSPSPPLNTDTQYF. The CDR3 nucleotides read TGTGCCAGCAGCCCTAGCCCCCCACTTAACACAGATACGCAGTATTTT.

The J gene is TRBJ2-7, the V gene TRBV30; 10 bases map to TRBD1. CDR1 and CDR2 from the germline V gene are GTSNPN and SVGIG (reference sequence). This CDR3 region has 13 residues. V gave up 5 bases and J gave up 2 bases; unmatched junction bases: 3. This CDR3 reads CAWPGTGAYEQYF. CDR3 coding DNA: TGTGCCTGGCCCGGGACAGGGGCCTACGAGCAGTACTTC.

The rearrangement uses TRBV28 and TRBJ1-5; no definite D call. Germline loops: CDR1 MDHEN, CDR2 SYDVKM. The CDR3 runs 12 residues. V gave up 6 bases and J gave up 1 base, with 4 bases separating them. In DNA form, the CDR3 reads TGTGCCAGCAGGGAGAGCAATCAGCCCCAGCATTTT. This encodes CASRESNQPQHF.

The J gene is TRBJ2-3, the V gene TRBV9, with D perhaps matching TRBD1 (5 bases). With 7 bases removed from V and 10 bases from J, the gap between germline ends came to 16 bases. This CDR3 comprises 12 residues. Germline assignment: CDR1 SGDLS and CDR2 YYNGEE. The chain's CDR3 is CASHDTIGAQYF. The CDR3 DNA sequence: TGTGCCAGCCACGATACAATAGGGGCGCAGTATTTT.

This rearrangement joins TRBV18 to TRBJ2-5, with 10 bases fitting TRBD2. CDR1 is KGHSH, CDR2 LQKENI, per germline. This CDR3 region has 17 residues. Trimming cost V 5 bases and J 0 bases; bases outside gene matches: 9. For the CDR3, the DNA is TGTGCCAGCTCAAGTACTAGCGGGGCCGGGTACCAAGAGACCCAGTACTTC. Its protein product is CASSSTSGAGYQETQYF.

The chain combines TRBV18 with TRBJ1-2, with 7 bases aligning to TRBD1. Per the germline V gene, CDR1 is KGHSH and CDR2 is LQKENI. Losses at the gene ends were 4 bases for V and 6 bases for J; bases not matched to a gene: 8. The CDR3 has 14 amino acids. The CDR3 sequence is CASSLRQGEDGYTF. CDR3 in DNA: TGTGCCAGCTCACTACGACAGGGCGAGGATGGCTACACCTTC.

V usage is TRBV10-2 and J usage is TRBJ2-6; 14 nucleotides match TRBD2. Germline CDR1 WSHSY, CDR2 SAAADI. J lost 0 bases, V lost 5 bases, and 12 bases had no gene match. The CDR3 totals 21 residues. The CDR3 region is CASSFYAGTSGGSSGANVLTF. For the CDR3, the DNA is TGCGCCAGCAGTTTTTACGCCGGGACTAGCGGGGGAAGCTCTGGGGCCAACGTCCTGACTTTC.

This chain joins TRBV19 and TRBJ2-3, with D tentatively TRBD2 (5 bases). V lost 6 bases and J lost 0, with 10 bases in between. Germline V gene lookup returns CDR1 LNHDA and CDR2 SQIVND (reference sequence). The CDR3 sequence is 14 residues long. This chain's CDR3 is CASSGITSTDTQYF. Written as DNA, the CDR3 is TGTGCCAGTAGCGGGATCACCAGCACAGATACGCAGTATTTT.

CDR3 nucleotide sequence: TGTGCCAGCAGGACAGGGTACTTAATAGAGACCCAGTACTTC. It is translated as CASRTGYLIETQYF. This chain connects TRBV7-2 to TRBJ2-5, with 7 bases that match TRBD1. Germline V gene lookup returns CDR1 SGHTA and CDR2 FQGNSA. After removal of 6 bases from V and 4 bases from J, the junction contained 8 bases not matched to a gene. This CDR3 is 14 amino acids long.

The chain carries TRBV4-1 and TRBJ2-3, with 12 bases identical to TRBD2. The J segment lost 7 bases and the V segment lost 0 bases, leaving 14 bases of the junction unmatched. Germline V CDR1 and CDR2: MGHRA, YSYEKL. This CDR3 region has 19 residues. CDR3 amino acids: CASSQDPRGLAGGPNTQYF. In DNA, the CDR3 is TGCGCCAGCAGCCAAGACCCCCGGGGGCTAGCGGGGGGGCCTAATACGCAGTATTTT.

The rearrangement links TRBV6-5 to TRBJ2-5, with a weak D call TRBD1 (6 bases). Germline V gene lookup returns CDR1 MNHEY and CDR2 SVGAGI. CDR3 size: 15 residues. Trimming removed 3 bases from V and 5 bases from J, with 16 bases in between. CDR3 in amino acids: CASSYSQGIGETQYF. The CDR3 bases are TGTGCCAGCAGTTATAGTCAGGGGATAGGGGAGACCCAGTACTTC.

CDR3 in DNA: TGTGCCAGCAGCTTGACAGGGGATATGGATCAGCCCCAGCATTTT. Protein: CASSLTGDMDQPQHF. The chain employs TRBV11-2 and TRBJ1-5; 8 positions match TRBD1. V lost 3 bases, J lost 5 bases, and 6 bases stayed unmatched. Germline V gene sequence: CDR1 SGHAT, CDR2 FQNNGV. This CDR3 contains 15 residues.